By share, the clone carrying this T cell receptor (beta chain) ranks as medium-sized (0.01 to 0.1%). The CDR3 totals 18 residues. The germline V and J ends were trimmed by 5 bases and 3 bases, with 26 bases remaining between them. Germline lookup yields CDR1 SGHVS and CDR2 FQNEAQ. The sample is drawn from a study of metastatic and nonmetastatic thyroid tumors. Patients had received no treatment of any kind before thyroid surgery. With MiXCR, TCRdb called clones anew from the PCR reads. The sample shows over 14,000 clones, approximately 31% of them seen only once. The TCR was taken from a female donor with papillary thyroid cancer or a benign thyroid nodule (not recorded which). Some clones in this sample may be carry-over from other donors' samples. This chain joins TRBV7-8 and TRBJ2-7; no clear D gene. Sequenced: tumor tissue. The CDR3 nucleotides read TGTGCCAGCAGCCCGGTCTGGATTCGGCCCTACGGCGGCTACGAGCAGTACTTC. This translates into CASSPVWIRPYGGYEQYF.